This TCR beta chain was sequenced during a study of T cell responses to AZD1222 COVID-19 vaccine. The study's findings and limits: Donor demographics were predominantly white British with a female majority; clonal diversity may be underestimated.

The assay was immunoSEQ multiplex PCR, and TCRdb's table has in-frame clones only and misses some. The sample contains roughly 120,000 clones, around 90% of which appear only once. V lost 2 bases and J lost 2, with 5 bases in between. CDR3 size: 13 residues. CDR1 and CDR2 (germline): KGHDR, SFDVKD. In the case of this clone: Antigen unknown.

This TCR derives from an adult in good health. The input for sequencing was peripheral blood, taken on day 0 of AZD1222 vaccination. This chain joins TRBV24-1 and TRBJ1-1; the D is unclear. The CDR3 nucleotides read TGTGCCACCAGTGATTCTCTTAACACTGAAGCTTTCTTT. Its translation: CATSDSLNTEAFF.